The clone carrying this T cell receptor (beta chain) was counted ten times or more. Time point: newly diagnosed GD, antithyroid drugs for less than 3 months. With RNA extracted from PBMCs as input, the TCR library was made. The sample comes from a study of regulatory T cells in long-lasting Graves disease. According to the study, TCR beta libraries were built with iRepertoire HTBI primers and CDR3-region Arm-PCR. Per the study methods: Sequenced samples collectively carried some 60 TRBV and around 15 TRBJ segments. TCRdb recomputed calls from the multiplex PCR reads with MiXCR, one row per CDR3 protein. It is TCRdb's table, rather than the study itself, that gives the V and J calls and clone size. The sample lists some 250,000 distinct CDR3 sequences; around 19% were seen once. The CDR3 contains 20 residues. Germline trimming cut 4 bases from V and 4 bases from J; bases unmatched to any gene: 22. Germline CDR1 reads LGHDT; CDR2 reads YNNKEL (reference sequence).

The data also belong to a second study, concerning T cells in Graves' hyperthyroidism and ophthalmopathy. From that report: Uncontrolled infection, other autoimmune disease, pregnancy or lactation disqualified patients from enrolment.

The origin of this receptor is a woman in her 30s with Graves disease. The chain combines TRBV3-1 with TRBJ1-2; TRBD1 agrees at 9 bases. The sequencing used peripheral blood mononuclear cells (PBMCs), collected at new diagnosis, from a patient treated with antithyroid drugs. The CDR3 loop is CASSPGLKRTGAYLSYGYTF. The CDR3 nucleotides read TGTGCCAGCAGCCCAGGGCTAAAGAGGACAGGGGCGTATCTAAGCTATGGCTACACCTTC.